The rows below give T cell receptor beta chains drawn from one sample of a study of OX40 agonist ivuxolimab in advanced cancers. Clones were read by immunoSEQ multiplex PCR, and TCRdb kept only the in-frame ones, dropping some. This table holds roughly 50,000 clones, 85% to 90% found once. This sample comprised CD4+ or CD8+ T cells sorted from blood, obtained in a trial of the OX40 agonist ivuxolimab. Every receptor here comes from an adult with an advanced solid tumor such as melanoma, head and neck, liver or kidney cancer. The CDR3 runs from the conserved cysteine through the conserved F or W. The order of the fields is CDR3 protein, CDR3 DNA, J gene, clone size, D gene, V gene. The D gene is left open where the match is weak. The size field is filled for only some rows; it gives once, few, many or a size class.

CDR3: CASSLGQPSSGNTIYF
DNA: TGTGCCAGCAGCTTAGGGCAGCCGAGCTCTGGAAACACCATATATTTT
J: TRBJ1-3
size: NA
D: NA
V: TRBV7-9

CDR3: CASRGANYGYTF
DNA: TGTGCCAGCAGGGGGGCTAACTATGGCTACACCTTC
J: TRBJ1-2
size: NA
D: NA
V: TRBV6-4

CDR3: CASSLDRVAGAYEQYF
DNA: TGTGCCAGCAGCTTAGATCGGGTAGCGGGGGCTTACGAGCAGTACTTC
J: TRBJ2-7
size: NA
D: TRBD2
V: TRBV11-2

CDR3: CASSPGKRGSYNEQFF
DNA: TGTGCCAGCTCGCCCGGGAAGCGGGGTTCCTACAATGAGCAGTTCTTC
J: TRBJ2-1
size: NA
D: TRBD2
V: TRBV18

CDR3: CASSKKDRTNYGYTF
DNA: TGCGCCAGCAGCAAGAAGGACAGGACAAACTATGGCTACACCTTC
J: TRBJ1-2
size: NA
D: TRBD1
V: TRBV5-1

CDR3: CASSPRQNSNEKLFF
DNA: TGTGCCAGCAGCCCCCGACAGAATTCTAATGAAAAACTGTTTTTT
J: TRBJ1-4
size: NA
D: NA
V: TRBV9

CDR3: CASSSRGRDNEQFF
DNA: TGTGCCAGCAGCTCCAGGGGGAGAGACAATGAGCAGTTCTTC
J: TRBJ2-1
size: NA
D: TRBD1
V: TRBV7-9

CDR3: CASSLAQGDEKLFF
DNA: TGTGCCAGCAGCTTAGCTCAGGGGGATGAAAAACTGTTTTTT
J: TRBJ1-4
size: NA
D: TRBD1
V: TRBV7-2

CDR3: CASSSSPGFNSPLHF
DNA: TGTGCCAGCAGCTCCTCTCCAGGGTTTAATTCACCCCTCCACTTT
J: TRBJ1-6
size: NA
D: NA
V: TRBV11-2

CDR3: CASSDSTGRRTEAFF
DNA: TGTGCCAGCAGTGACTCAACAGGCCGGCGGACTGAAGCTTTCTTT
J: TRBJ1-1
size: NA
D: NA
V: TRBV6-1

CDR3: CASSPPLGGGTEAFF
DNA: TGTGCCAGCTCACCACCCTTGGGCGGGGGCACTGAAGCTTTCTTT
J: TRBJ1-1
size: NA
D: NA
V: TRBV18

CDR3: CASSFDRGELIEKLFF
DNA: TGCGCCAGCAGCTTTGACAGGGGGGAACTAATTGAAAAACTGTTTTTT
J: TRBJ1-4
size: NA
D: TRBD1
V: TRBV5-1

CDR3: CASSSLDRSIYTQYF
DNA: TGTGCCAGCAGCTCGTTAGACAGGTCAATTTATACGCAGTATTTT
J: TRBJ2-3
size: NA
D: NA
V: TRBV7-9

CDR3: CASSLGQGANRWNSPLHF
DNA: TGCGCCAGCAGCTTGGGGCAGGGGGCTAATAGATGGAATTCACCCCTCCACTTT
J: TRBJ1-6
size: once
D: TRBD1
V: TRBV5-1

CDR3: CASSKLDRGEQYF
DNA: TGTGCCAGCAGCAAACTAGACAGGGGCGAGCAGTACTTC
J: TRBJ2-7
size: NA
D: TRBD1
V: TRBV14

CDR3: CASSLDLLAGGSYEQYF
DNA: TGTGCCAGCAGCTTAGACCTTCTAGCGGGGGGGTCCTACGAGCAGTACTTC
J: TRBJ2-7
size: once
D: TRBD2
V: TRBV11-2

CDR3: CASRRQTNEKLFF
DNA: TGTGCCAGCCGGAGACAGACTAATGAAAAACTGTTTTTT
J: TRBJ1-4
size: NA
D: NA
V: TRBV7-2

CDR3: CASSYGKQFEAFF
DNA: TGTGCCAGCAGTTACGGGAAACAGTTTGAAGCTTTCTTT
J: TRBJ1-1
size: NA
D: NA
V: TRBV6-5

CDR3: CASSGGQVYGQYF
DNA: TGTGCCAGTAGTGGGGGACAGGTGTACGGGCAGTACTTC
J: TRBJ2-7
size: NA
D: TRBD1
V: TRBV19

CDR3: CSARKNTEAFF
DNA: TGCAGTGCTAGGAAGAACACTGAAGCTTTCTTT
J: TRBJ1-1
size: NA
D: NA
V: TRBV20-1

CDR3: CASSIDGGPTDTQYF
DNA: TGTGCCAGTAGTATAGATGGGGGGCCCACAGATACGCAGTATTTT
J: TRBJ2-3
size: NA
D: NA
V: TRBV19

CDR3: CASSLDRSSTDTQYF
DNA: TGTGCCAGTAGTCTCGACAGGTCAAGCACAGATACGCAGTATTTT
J: TRBJ2-3
size: NA
D: NA
V: TRBV19

CDR3: CASSPGQGLGYTF
DNA: TGTGCCAGCAGCCCAGGACAGGGGCTTGGCTACACCTTC
J: TRBJ1-2
size: few
D: TRBD1
V: TRBV7-3

CDR3: CASSLGSTGELFF
DNA: TGTGCCAGCAGCTTGGGAAGCACCGGGGAGCTGTTTTTT
J: TRBJ2-2
size: NA
D: NA
V: TRBV5-5

CDR3: CASTEKRTGDTQYF
DNA: TGTGCCAGCACCGAGAAACGGACAGGGGATACGCAGTATTTT
J: TRBJ2-3
size: NA
D: TRBD1
V: TRBV6-1

CDR3: CASSVRGYEQYF
DNA: TGTGCCAGCAGTGTCAGGGGCTACGAGCAGTACTTC
J: TRBJ2-7
size: NA
D: NA
V: TRBV2

CDR3: CASSRSGTVTEAFF
DNA: TGTGCCAGCAGCCGATCCGGGACAGTCACTGAAGCTTTCTTT
J: TRBJ1-1
size: NA
D: TRBD1
V: TRBV9

CDR3: CASSRTSVYPRELFF
DNA: TGTGCCAGCTCCCGGACTAGCGTTTACCCCCGGGAGCTGTTTTTT
J: TRBJ2-2
size: NA
D: TRBD2
V: TRBV18

CDR3: CASSAAGQGVNQPQHF
DNA: TGTGCCAGCAGCGCAGCGGGACAGGGAGTCAATCAGCCCCAGCATTTT
J: TRBJ1-5
size: NA
D: TRBD1
V: TRBV7-2

CDR3: CASSQATADGNNEQFF
DNA: TGTGCCAGCAGCCAAGCAACAGCCGACGGGAACAATGAGCAGTTCTTC
J: TRBJ2-1
size: NA
D: NA
V: TRBV4-2

CDR3: CASSLGPEVAGQYF
DNA: TGTGCCAGCAGCTTAGGCCCTGAGGTAGCGGGGCAGTATTTT
J: TRBJ2-3
size: NA
D: TRBD2
V: TRBV7-2

CDR3: CASSSRGLRDTEAFF
DNA: TGTGCCAGCAGCTCGAGGGGATTGCGGGACACTGAAGCTTTCTTT
J: TRBJ1-1
size: NA
D: NA
V: TRBV11-2

CDR3: CASSPKTGNYGYTF
DNA: TGTGCCAGCTCACCGAAAACAGGGAACTATGGCTACACCTTC
J: TRBJ1-2
size: few
D: NA
V: TRBV18

CDR3: CASSVVDLDRFSYEQYF
DNA: TGTGCCAGCAGCGTTGTGGATTTGGACAGGTTCTCCTACGAGCAGTACTTC
J: TRBJ2-7
size: NA
D: TRBD1
V: TRBV5-6

CDR3: CASSQGGRVGGGYTF
DNA: TGCGCCAGCAGCCAAGGCGGCAGGGTCGGCGGTGGCTACACCTTC
J: TRBJ1-2
size: NA
D: NA
V: TRBV4-1

CDR3: CASSDYGAGGEQYF
DNA: TGTGCCAGCAGTGACTATGGGGCAGGGGGCGAGCAGTACTTC
J: TRBJ2-7
size: NA
D: TRBD1
V: TRBV6-1

CDR3: CAWSGINSPLHF
DNA: TGTGCCTGGAGTGGGATTAATTCACCCCTCCACTTT
J: TRBJ1-6
size: few
D: NA
V: TRBV30

CDR3: CASSQWTGNVETQYF
DNA: TGTGCCAGCAGTCAATGGACAGGGAATGTCGAGACCCAGTACTTC
J: TRBJ2-5
size: NA
D: TRBD1
V: TRBV7-2

CDR3: CASSNRKGVSYEQYF
DNA: TGTGCCAGCAGTAACCGGAAGGGGGTTTCCTACGAGCAGTACTTC
J: TRBJ2-7
size: NA
D: NA
V: TRBV5-4

CDR3: CASSERGQMNTEAFF
DNA: TGTGCCAGCAGTGAACGAGGACAGATGAACACTGAAGCTTTCTTT
J: TRBJ1-1
size: NA
D: NA
V: TRBV2

CDR3: CASSIGGQGNYGYTF
DNA: TGTGCCAGTAGTATCGGGGGACAGGGGAACTATGGCTACACCTTC
J: TRBJ1-2
size: NA
D: TRBD1
V: TRBV19

CDR3: CASSRDRGSTDTQYF
DNA: TGTGCCAGCAGTCGAGACAGGGGGAGCACAGATACGCAGTATTTT
J: TRBJ2-3
size: NA
D: TRBD1
V: TRBV6-5

CDR3: CASSSQAGGRYNEQFF
DNA: TGTGCCAGCAGTTCTCAAGCGGGGGGTAGGTACAATGAGCAGTTCTTC
J: TRBJ2-1
size: NA
D: TRBD2
V: TRBV27

CDR3: CATSSRSTEAFF
DNA: TGTGCCACCAGCAGTAGGAGCACTGAAGCTTTCTTT
J: TRBJ1-1
size: NA
D: NA
V: TRBV15

CDR3: CASGRSGGNYEQYF
DNA: TGCGCCAGCGGCAGAAGCGGGGGCAATTACGAGCAGTACTTC
J: TRBJ2-7
size: NA
D: TRBD2
V: TRBV5-1

CDR3: CATQGLSSGANVLTF
DNA: TGTGCCACCCAGGGACTTAGCTCTGGGGCCAACGTCCTGACTTTC
J: TRBJ2-6
size: NA
D: NA
V: TRBV19

CDR3: CASSVSLATDTQYF
DNA: TGTGCCAGCAGCGTAAGCCTCGCGACAGATACGCAGTATTTT
J: TRBJ2-3
size: NA
D: NA
V: TRBV9

CDR3: CASSRTSRPGSTSGVGTQYF
DNA: TGCGCCAGCAGCCGGACTTCCCGACCCGGGTCGACTAGCGGGGTGGGTACGCAGTATTTT
J: TRBJ2-3
size: once
D: TRBD2
V: TRBV4-1

CDR3: CASSSTRVRGDYGYTF
DNA: TGTGCCAGCAGCTCAACCAGGGTTAGAGGTGACTATGGCTACACCTTC
J: TRBJ1-2
size: NA
D: NA
V: TRBV7-9

CDR3: CASSLVWGRGKDTF
DNA: TGTGCCAGCAGCTTAGTATGGGGCCGCGGAAAAGACACCTTC
J: TRBJ1-2
size: NA
D: NA
V: TRBV11-2

CDR3: CASSQTTTRYNGYTF
DNA: TGTGCCAGCAGTCAGACAACTACTAGGTACAATGGCTACACCTTC
J: TRBJ1-2
size: NA
D: NA
V: TRBV11-2

CDR3: CASSQQGAGGYTF
DNA: TGCGCCAGCAGCCAACAGGGGGCCGGTGGCTACACCTTC
J: TRBJ1-2
size: NA
D: TRBD1
V: TRBV5-1

CDR3: CASSPTRGGTEAFF
DNA: TGTGCCAGCAGCCCCACCAGGGGAGGCACTGAAGCTTTCTTT
J: TRBJ1-1
size: few
D: NA
V: TRBV5-4

CDR3: CATSRAQGWGNIQYF
DNA: TGTGCCACCAGCAGAGCACAGGGATGGGGAAACATTCAGTACTTC
J: TRBJ2-4
size: NA
D: NA
V: TRBV15

CDR3: CSVETRGPRETQYF
DNA: TGCAGCGTTGAGACCAGGGGGCCTCGAGAGACCCAGTACTTC
J: TRBJ2-5
size: NA
D: TRBD1
V: TRBV29-1

CDR3: CASSVRARYNSPLRF
DNA: TGTGCCAGCAGTGTAAGGGCGCGCTATAATTCACCCCTCCGCTTT
J: TRBJ1-6
size: NA
D: NA
V: TRBV2

CDR3: CASSGQSNYGYTF
DNA: TGTGCCAGCTCGGGGCAATCTAACTATGGCTACACCTTC
J: TRBJ1-2
size: once
D: NA
V: TRBV18